This TCR beta chain was documented in a study of cytomegalovirus exposure and HLA in healthy donors. About the research overall: A previous analysis identified about 110 million unique TCR beta sequences derived from around 180 million T cells. General study findings and limits: Among TCR sequences, most were rare, though some public TCRs appeared in many donors. According to an earlier analysis, most TCR beta V segments yielded productive rearrangements about 87% or about 30% of the time. The likely explanation for a cluster of highly shared sequence variants was sequencing artifact.

V was shortened by 5 bases and J by 5 bases, with 15 bases between the two germline ends. The CDR3 is 15 residues long. CDR1 is SGHTA and CDR2 is FQGTGA in the germline V gene. Researchers ran the PCR with 60 Vbeta and 13 Jbeta primers. Some clones are missing from TCRdb's copy, which holds only in-frame ones; the method was immunoSEQ multiplex PCR. The data show about 130,000 clones, and the top ten clones hold less than 2%. Note on this clone: As yet, its antigen is unknown.

Sequencing input: PBMCs. This receptor was identified in a man between 18 and 35 years old in good health and CMV-seronegative. The chain uses TRBV7-3 and TRBJ2-2; the D gene is possibly TRBD1 (5 bases). Here the CDR3 reads CASSADSTRTGELFF. As DNA, the CDR3 is TGTGCCAGCAGCGCCGACAGTACTCGGACCGGGGAGCTGTTTTTT.